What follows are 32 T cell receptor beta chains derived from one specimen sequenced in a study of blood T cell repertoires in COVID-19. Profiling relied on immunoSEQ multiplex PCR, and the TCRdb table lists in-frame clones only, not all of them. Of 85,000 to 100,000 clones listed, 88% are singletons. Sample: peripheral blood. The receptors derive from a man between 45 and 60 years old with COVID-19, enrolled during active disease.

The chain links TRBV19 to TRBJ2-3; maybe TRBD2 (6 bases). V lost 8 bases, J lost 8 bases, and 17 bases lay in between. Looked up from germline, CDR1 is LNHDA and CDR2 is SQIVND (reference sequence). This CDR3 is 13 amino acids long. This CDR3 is CASSGTPEGTQYF. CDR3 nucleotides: TGTGCCAGTTCCGGGACCCCGGAGGGTACGCAGTATTTT. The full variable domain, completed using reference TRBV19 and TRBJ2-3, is DGGITQSPKYLFRKEGQNVTLSCEQNLNHDAMYWYRQDPGQGLRLIYYSQIVNDFQKGDIAEGYSVSREKKESFPLTVTSAQKNPTAFYLCASSGTPEGTQYFGPGTRLTVL.

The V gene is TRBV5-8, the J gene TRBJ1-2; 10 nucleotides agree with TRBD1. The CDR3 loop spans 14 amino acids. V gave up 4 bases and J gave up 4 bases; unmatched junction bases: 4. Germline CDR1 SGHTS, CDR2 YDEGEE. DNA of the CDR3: TGTGCCAGCAGCCGGGGACAGGGGCCCTATGGCTACACCTTC. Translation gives CASSRGQGPYGYTF.

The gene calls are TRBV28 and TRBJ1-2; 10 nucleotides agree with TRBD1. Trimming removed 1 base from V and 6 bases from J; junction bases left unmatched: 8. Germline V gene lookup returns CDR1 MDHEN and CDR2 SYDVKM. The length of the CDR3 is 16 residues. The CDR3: CASSLSSGTGVDGYTF. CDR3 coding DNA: TGTGCCAGCAGTTTATCTTCCGGGACAGGGGTTGATGGCTACACCTTC.

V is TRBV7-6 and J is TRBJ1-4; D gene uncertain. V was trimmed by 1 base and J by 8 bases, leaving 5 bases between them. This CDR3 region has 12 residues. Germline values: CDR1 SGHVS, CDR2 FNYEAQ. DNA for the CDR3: TGTGCCAGCAGCTTAGTTAAAGAAAAACTGTTTTTT. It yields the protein CASSLVKEKLFF.

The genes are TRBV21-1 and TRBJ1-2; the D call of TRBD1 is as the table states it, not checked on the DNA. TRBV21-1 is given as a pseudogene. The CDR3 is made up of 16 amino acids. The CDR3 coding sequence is TGTGCCAGGGCCACGCGCAGGGGCAAACCTAACTATGGCTACACCTTC. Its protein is CARATRRGKPNYGYTF.

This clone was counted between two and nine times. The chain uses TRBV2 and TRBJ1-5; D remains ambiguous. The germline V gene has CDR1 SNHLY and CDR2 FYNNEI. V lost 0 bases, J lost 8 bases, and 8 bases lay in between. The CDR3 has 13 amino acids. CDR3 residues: CASSEALQEPQHF. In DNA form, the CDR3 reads TGTGCCAGCAGTGAAGCGCTTCAGGAGCCCCAGCATTTT.

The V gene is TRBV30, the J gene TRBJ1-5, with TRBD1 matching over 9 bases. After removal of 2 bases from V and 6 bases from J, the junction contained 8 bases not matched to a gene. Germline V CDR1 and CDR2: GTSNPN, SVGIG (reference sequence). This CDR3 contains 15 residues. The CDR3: CAWSPRGQGPQPQHF. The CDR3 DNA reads TGTGCCTGGAGTCCACGGGGACAGGGCCCTCAGCCCCAGCATTTT.

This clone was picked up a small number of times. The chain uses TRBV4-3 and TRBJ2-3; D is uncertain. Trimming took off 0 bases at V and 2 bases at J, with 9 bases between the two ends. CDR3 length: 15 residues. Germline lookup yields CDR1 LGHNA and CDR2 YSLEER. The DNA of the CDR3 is TGCGCCAGCAGCCAAGATCCTAGTAACACAGATACGCAGTATTTT. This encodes CASSQDPSNTDTQYF.

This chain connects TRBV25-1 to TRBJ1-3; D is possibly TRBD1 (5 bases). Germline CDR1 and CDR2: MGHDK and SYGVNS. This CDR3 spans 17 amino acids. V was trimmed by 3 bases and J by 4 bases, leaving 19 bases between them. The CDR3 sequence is CASSDYTGPPGGNTIYF. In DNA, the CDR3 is TGTGCCAGCAGTGACTATACAGGACCTCCCGGGGGAAACACCATATATTTT.

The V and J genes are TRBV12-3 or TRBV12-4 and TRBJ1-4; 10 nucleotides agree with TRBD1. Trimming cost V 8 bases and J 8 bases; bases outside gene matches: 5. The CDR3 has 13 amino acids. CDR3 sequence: CASRQGAGEKLFF. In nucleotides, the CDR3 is TGTGCCAGCCGACAGGGGGCAGGGGAAAAACTGTTTTTT.

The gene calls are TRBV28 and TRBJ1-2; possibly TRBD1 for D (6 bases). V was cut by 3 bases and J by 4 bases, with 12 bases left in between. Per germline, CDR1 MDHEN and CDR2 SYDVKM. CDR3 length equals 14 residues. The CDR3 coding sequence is TGTGCCAGCAGTTTTCAGGCAGGGGCCTATGGCTACACCTTC. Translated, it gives CASSFQAGAYGYTF.

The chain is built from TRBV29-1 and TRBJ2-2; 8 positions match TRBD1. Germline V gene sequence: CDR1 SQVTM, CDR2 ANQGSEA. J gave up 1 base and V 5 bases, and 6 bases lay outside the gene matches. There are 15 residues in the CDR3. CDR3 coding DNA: TGCAGCGTTCGAAGGGGGACAGGGAACACCGGGGAGCTGTTTTTT. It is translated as CSVRRGTGNTGELFF.

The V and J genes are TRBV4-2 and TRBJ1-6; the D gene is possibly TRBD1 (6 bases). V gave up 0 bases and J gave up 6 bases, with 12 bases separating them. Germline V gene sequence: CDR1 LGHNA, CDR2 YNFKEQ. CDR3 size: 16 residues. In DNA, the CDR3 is TGTGCCAGCAGCCAAGAATGGGGGGGCAGTAATTCACCCCTCCACTTT. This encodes CASSQEWGGSNSPLHF.

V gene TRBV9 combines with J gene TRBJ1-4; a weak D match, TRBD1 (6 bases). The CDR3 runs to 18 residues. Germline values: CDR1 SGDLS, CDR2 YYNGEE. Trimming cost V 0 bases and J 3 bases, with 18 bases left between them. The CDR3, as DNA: TGTGCCAGCAGCGTAGGGGCTGGGGGCGCGACGGCTAATGAAAAACTGTTTTTT. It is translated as CASSVGAGGATANEKLFF.

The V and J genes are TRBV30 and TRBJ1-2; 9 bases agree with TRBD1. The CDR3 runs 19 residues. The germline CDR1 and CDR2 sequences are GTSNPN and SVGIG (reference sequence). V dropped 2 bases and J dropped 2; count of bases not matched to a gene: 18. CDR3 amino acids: CAWSPQHLTGGGPNYGYTF. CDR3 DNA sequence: TGTGCCTGGAGTCCCCAACACCTGACAGGGGGAGGTCCAAACTATGGCTACACCTTC.

The CDR3 loop is CASSIGQGTYEQYF. The CDR3 nucleotides are TGTGCCAGCAGCATTGGACAGGGGACCTACGAGCAGTACTTC. The genes are TRBV11-2 and TRBJ2-7; TRBD1 agrees at 9 bases. From germline, CDR1 is SGHAT and CDR2 FQNNGV. This CDR3 comprises 14 residues. Trimming removed 5 bases from V and 2 bases from J; junction bases left unmatched: 4.

CDR3 region: CASSQEPGVPTYEQYF. The CDR3 DNA reads as TGCGCCAGCAGCCAAGAGCCAGGGGTCCCCACCTACGAGCAGTACTTC. This chain uses TRBV4-1 with TRBJ2-7; possibly TRBD1 for D (6 bases). In germline, CDR1 is MGHRA, CDR2 YSYEKL. This CDR3 spans 16 amino acids. Trimming left V 0 bases short and J 2 bases short, with 14 bases between.

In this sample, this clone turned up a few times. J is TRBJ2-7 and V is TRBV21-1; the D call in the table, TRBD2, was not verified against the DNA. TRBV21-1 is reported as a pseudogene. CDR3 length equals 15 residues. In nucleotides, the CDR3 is TGTGCCAGCAGCAGAGGAGCGAAGGCGGACTACGAGCAGTACTTC. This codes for CASSRGAKADYEQYF.

CDR3 in DNA: TGTGCCTGGGGACAGGGCTACGAGCAGTACTTC. Amino acids: CAWGQGYEQYF. This chain links TRBV30 with TRBJ2-7, with 8 bases fitting TRBD1. The length of the CDR3 is 11 residues. Trimming took 5 bases from V and 3 from J; bases not matched to a gene: 0. CDR1 and CDR2 (germline): GTSNPN, SVGIG (reference sequence). The full variable domain, its missing parts supplied by reference TRBV30 and TRBJ2-7, is SQTIHQWPATLVQPVGSPLSLECTVEGTSNPNLYWYRQAAGRGLQLLFYSVGIGQISSEVPQNLSASRPQDRQFILSSKKLLLSDSGFYLCAWGQGYEQYFGPGTRLTVT.

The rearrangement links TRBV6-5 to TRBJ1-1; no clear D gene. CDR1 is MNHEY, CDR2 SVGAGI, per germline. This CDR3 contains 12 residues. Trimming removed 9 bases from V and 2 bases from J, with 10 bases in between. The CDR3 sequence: CASFRLNTEAFF. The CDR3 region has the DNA TGTGCCAGTTTTCGGTTAAACACTGAAGCTTTCTTT.

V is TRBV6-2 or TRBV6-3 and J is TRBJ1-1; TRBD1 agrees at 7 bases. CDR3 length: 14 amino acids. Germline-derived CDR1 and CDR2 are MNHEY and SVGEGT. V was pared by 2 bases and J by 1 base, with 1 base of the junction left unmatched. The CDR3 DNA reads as TGTGCCAGCAGTTACACAGGGGCGAACACTGAAGCTTTCTTT. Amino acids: CASSYTGANTEAFF.

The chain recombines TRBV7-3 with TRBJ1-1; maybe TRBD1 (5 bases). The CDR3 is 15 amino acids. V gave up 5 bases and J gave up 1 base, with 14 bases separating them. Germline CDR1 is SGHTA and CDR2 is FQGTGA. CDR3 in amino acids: CASSPNGQTNTEAFF. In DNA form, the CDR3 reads TGTGCCAGCAGCCCAAACGGACAAACGAACACTGAAGCTTTCTTT.

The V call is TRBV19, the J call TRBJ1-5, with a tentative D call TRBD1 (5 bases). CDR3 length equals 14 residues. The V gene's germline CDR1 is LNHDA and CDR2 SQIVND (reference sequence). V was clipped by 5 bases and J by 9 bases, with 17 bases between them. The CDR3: CASSPVGGGRPQHF. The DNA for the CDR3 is TGTGCCAGTAGTCCCGTGGGGGGGGGAAGGCCCCAGCATTTT.

The CDR3 spells CAADREGSPLHF. The CDR3 DNA is TGTGCGGCGGACAGAGAAGGGTCACCCCTCCACTTT. This sequence joins TRBV30 and TRBJ1-6; maybe TRBD1 (6 bases). CDR1 and CDR2 from the germline V gene are GTSNPN and SVGIG (reference sequence). The CDR3 has 12 amino acids.

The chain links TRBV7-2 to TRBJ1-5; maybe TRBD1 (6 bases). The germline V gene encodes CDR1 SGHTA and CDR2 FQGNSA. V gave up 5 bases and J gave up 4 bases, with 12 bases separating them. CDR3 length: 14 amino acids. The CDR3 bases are TGTGCCAGCAGCCGGGACATCCAAAATCAGCCCCAGCATTTT. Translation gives CASSRDIQNQPQHF.

As DNA, the CDR3 is TGTGCCAGCAGCCGCGGACTAGGCTACGAGCAGTACTTC. This gives the protein CASSRGLGYEQYF. The chain carries TRBV7-3 and TRBJ2-7; 7 positions agree with TRBD2. Germline CDR1 reads SGHTA; CDR2 reads FQGTGA. The CDR3 is made up of 13 amino acids. The junction had 4 bases not matched to a gene; V was cut back by 5 bases and J by 3 bases.

CDR3 loop: CASSFGRGKPQHF. The CDR3 region has the DNA TGTGCCAGCAGTTTCGGTCGGGGGAAGCCCCAGCATTTT. The chain is built from TRBV12-3 or TRBV12-4 and TRBJ1-5; maybe TRBD1 (5 bases). V dropped 3 bases and J dropped 8 bases, with 11 bases sitting between them. The CDR3 is 13 residues long.

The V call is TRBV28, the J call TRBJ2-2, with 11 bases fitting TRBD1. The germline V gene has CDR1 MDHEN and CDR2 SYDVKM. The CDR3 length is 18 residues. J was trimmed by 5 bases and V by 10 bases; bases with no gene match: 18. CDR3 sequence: CATLTPTGTGGGTGELFF. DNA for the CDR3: TGTGCCACCCTAACCCCAACCGGGACAGGGGGTGGGACCGGGGAGCTGTTTTTT.

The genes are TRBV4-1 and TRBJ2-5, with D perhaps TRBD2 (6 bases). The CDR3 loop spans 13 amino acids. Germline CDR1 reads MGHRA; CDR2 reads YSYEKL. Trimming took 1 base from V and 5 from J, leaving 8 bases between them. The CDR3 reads CASSQAGVETQYF. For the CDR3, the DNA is TGCGCCAGCAGCCAAGCGGGGGTCGAGACCCAGTACTTC.

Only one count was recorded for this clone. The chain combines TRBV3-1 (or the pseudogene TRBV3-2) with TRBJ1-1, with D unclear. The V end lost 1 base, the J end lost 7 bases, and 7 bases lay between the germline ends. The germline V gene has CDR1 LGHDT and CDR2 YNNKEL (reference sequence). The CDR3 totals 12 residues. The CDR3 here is CASSQVMSEAFF. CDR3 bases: TGTGCCAGCAGCCAAGTGATGAGTGAAGCTTTCTTT.

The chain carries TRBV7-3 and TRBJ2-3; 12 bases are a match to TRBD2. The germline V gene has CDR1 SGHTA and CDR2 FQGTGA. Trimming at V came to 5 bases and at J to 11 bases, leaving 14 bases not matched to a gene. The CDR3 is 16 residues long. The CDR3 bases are TGTGCCAGCAGCCCCCTGACTAGCGGGGGTTTAAACCAGCAGTATTTT. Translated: CASSPLTSGGLNQQYF.

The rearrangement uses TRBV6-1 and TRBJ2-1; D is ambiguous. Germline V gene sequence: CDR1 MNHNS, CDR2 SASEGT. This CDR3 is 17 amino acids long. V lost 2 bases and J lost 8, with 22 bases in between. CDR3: CASSERPGSSKVHEQFF. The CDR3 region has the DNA TGTGCCAGCAGTGAAAGGCCAGGCTCAAGTAAGGTCCATGAGCAGTTCTTC.